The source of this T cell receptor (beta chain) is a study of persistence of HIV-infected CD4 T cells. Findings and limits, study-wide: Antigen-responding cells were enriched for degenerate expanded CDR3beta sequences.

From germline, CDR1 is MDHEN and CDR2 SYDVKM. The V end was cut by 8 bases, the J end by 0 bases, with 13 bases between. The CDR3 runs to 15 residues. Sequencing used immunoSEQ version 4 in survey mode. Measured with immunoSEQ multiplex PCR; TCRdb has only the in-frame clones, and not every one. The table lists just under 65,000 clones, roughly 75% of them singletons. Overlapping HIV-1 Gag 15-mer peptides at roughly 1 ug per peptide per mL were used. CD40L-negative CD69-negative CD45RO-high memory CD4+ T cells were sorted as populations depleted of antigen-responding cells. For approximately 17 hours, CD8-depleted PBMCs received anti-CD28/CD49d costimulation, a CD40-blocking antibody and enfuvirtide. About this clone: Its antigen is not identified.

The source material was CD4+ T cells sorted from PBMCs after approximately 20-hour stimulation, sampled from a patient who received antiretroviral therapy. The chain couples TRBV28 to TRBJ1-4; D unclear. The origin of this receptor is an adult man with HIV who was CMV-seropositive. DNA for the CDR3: TGTGCCAGCCGGGCGGAAGGTGCAACTAATGAAAAACTGTTTTTT. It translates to CASRAEGATNEKLFF. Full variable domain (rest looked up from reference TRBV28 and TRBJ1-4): DVKVTQSSRYLVKRTGEKVFLECVQDMDHENMFWYRQDPGLGLRLIYFSYDVKMKEKGDIPEGYSVSREKKERFSLILESASTNQTSMYLCASRAEGATNEKLFFGSGTQLSVL.